This entry features one T cell receptor beta chain sequence. Its antigen is still unknown. The data derive from a study of T-cell reconstitution after alpha-beta-depleted transplantation in children. General study points: The study reportedly traced alpha-beta T cells about two months after transplant to several hundred expanded graft clones.

Using unique molecular identifiers, the investigators prepared the TCRbeta library. TCRdb used MiXCR to reprocess the PCR reads, holding one entry per CDR3 protein. The top ten hold roughly 13% of the sample, which has about 160,000 distinct CDR3 sequences, over 8.5% seen once. Germline V gene lookup returns CDR1 SNHLY and CDR2 FYNNEI. The CDR3 consists of 16 residues. V lost 5 bases and J 1 base, leaving 14 bases between the germline ends. The source was PBMCs, collected before TCRalphabeta/CD19-depleted stem cell transplant. This receptor was identified in a boy younger than 10 with acute myeloid leukemia, due to receive a stem cell transplant. V gene TRBV2 combines with J gene TRBJ2-2; perhaps TRBD1 as D (6 bases). CDR3: CASSPGRQVNTGELFF. The DNA of the CDR3 is TGTGCCAGCAGTCCCGGTAGACAGGTGAACACCGGGGAGCTGTTTTTT.